Following are 10 T cell receptor beta chains from one sample sequenced in a study of T cells in Graves' hyperthyroidism and ophthalmopathy. TCR beta CDR3 region amplification was performed from RNA transcripts. When the TCR CDR3 underwent first-round RT-PCR, the HTBI primer set was used. TCRdb reanalysed the multiplex PCR reads using MiXCR and keeps one entry per CDR3 protein. The sample shows about 700,000 distinct CDR3 sequences, approximately 42% of them seen only once. The material sequenced was peripheral blood or thyroid tissue (not recorded which). The receptors were gathered from an adult man with Graves' disease, either hyperthyroidism or ophthalmopathy (not recorded which).

This clonotype occurred a few times. The V call is TRBV6-5, the J call TRBJ1-3; D call uncertain. The V gene lost 5 bases and the J gene lost 14 bases, with 16 bases spanning the gap. This CDR3 has 12 amino acids. Germline V gene data show CDR1 as MNHEY and CDR2 as SVGAGI. For the CDR3, the DNA is TGTGCCAGCAGTGACCCTACGGACGGCCTATATTTT. Protein sequence: CASSDPTDGLYF.

This clonotype was counted at least ten times. The chain joins TRBV20-1 to TRBJ1-1, with D unresolved. Germline V gene lookup returns CDR1 DFQATT and CDR2 SNEGSKA (reference sequence). The CDR3 is made up of 12 amino acids. Trimming shortened V by 3 bases and J by 8 bases, and 13 bases separated the two germline ends. CDR3 loop: CSASLGRGEAFF. In DNA, the CDR3 is TGCAGTGCTAGTCTGGGGAGAGGAGAAGCTTTCTTT.

This clonotype was picked up many times. This chain's CDR3 is CAISEQWDSGNEKLFF. The CDR3 DNA is TGTGCCATCAGTGAGCAATGGGACAGCGGTAATGAAAAACTGTTTTTT. The V gene is TRBV10-3, the J gene TRBJ1-4; TRBD1 matches 7 bases. CDR1 ENHRY and CDR2 SYGVKD come from the germline V gene. The CDR3 spans 16 residues. The V segment lost 2 bases and the J segment 4 bases; nucleotides outside the gene matches: 7.

There are a few counts of this clonotype. The V and J genes are TRBV12-3 or TRBV12-4 and TRBJ1-1; TRBD1 is a possible D gene (5 bases). The CDR3 runs to 15 residues. The V end lost 6 bases, the J end lost 1 base, and 15 bases lay between the germline ends. Here the CDR3 reads CASRGVGVENTEAFF. CDR3 bases: TGTGCCAGCAGGGGGGTGGGGGTCGAGAACACTGAAGCTTTCTTT.

The table lists this clonotype with many counts. The chain is built from TRBV20-1 and TRBJ2-7, with 8 bases aligning to TRBD1. Trimming at V came to 3 bases and at J to 6 bases, leaving 4 bases not matched to a gene. From germline, CDR1 is DFQATT and CDR2 SNEGSKA (reference sequence). This CDR3 comprises 12 residues. The CDR3 sequence: CSASGQGVEQYF. In nucleotides, the CDR3 is TGCAGTGCTAGTGGACAGGGAGTCGAGCAGTACTTC.

Written as DNA, the CDR3 is TGTGCCAGCAGCTCACCTGCGGGGTCTGAGGGCTACACCTTC. Residues: CASSSPAGSEGYTF. The chain carries TRBV11-2 and TRBJ1-2; no firm D call. The CDR3 contains 14 residues. The V end was cut by 4 bases, the J end by 8 bases, with 17 bases between. Germline CDR1 reads SGHAT; CDR2 reads FQNNGV.

This clonotype was seen ten or more times. The rearrangement links TRBV5-8 to TRBJ1-2; 10 bases line up with TRBD1. Trimming removed 4 bases from V and 3 bases from J; junction bases left unmatched: 3. This CDR3 has 14 residues. Germline CDR1 SGHTS, CDR2 YDEGEE. CDR3 protein: CASSGDRGDYGYTF. In DNA, the CDR3 is TGTGCCAGCAGCGGGGACAGGGGAGACTATGGCTACACCTTC.

This clonotype showed up many times. This chain joins TRBV7-8 and TRBJ1-5; the D is unclear. The CDR3 has 14 amino acids. Germline V CDR1 and CDR2: SGHVS, FQNEAQ. V was clipped by 2 bases and J by 3 bases, with 8 bases between them. CDR3 nucleotide sequence: TGTGCCAGCAGCTTACGGGAATCCAATCAGCCCCAGCATTTT. Residues: CASSLRESNQPQHF.

This clonotype was picked up a small number of times. V usage is TRBV6-1 and J usage is TRBJ2-5, with 12 bases identical to TRBD2. The V segment lost 7 bases and the J segment 4 bases; nucleotides outside the gene matches: 13. Germline assignment: CDR1 MNHNS and CDR2 SASEGT. This CDR3 spans 17 amino acids. The CDR3: CASTRASGRAVGETQYF. In DNA, the CDR3 is TGTGCCAGCACTCGGGCTAGCGGGAGGGCGGTTGGAGAGACCCAGTACTTC.

The rearrangement uses TRBV2 and TRBJ2-7; D remains unclear. Per the germline V gene, CDR1 is SNHLY and CDR2 is FYNNEI. The V and J ends lost 3 bases and 0 bases respectively, with 12 bases between them. The CDR3 is 15 residues long. This chain's CDR3 is CASSDIAGSSYEQYF. The CDR3 DNA sequence: TGTGCCAGCAGTGACATCGCCGGCAGCTCCTACGAGCAGTACTTC.